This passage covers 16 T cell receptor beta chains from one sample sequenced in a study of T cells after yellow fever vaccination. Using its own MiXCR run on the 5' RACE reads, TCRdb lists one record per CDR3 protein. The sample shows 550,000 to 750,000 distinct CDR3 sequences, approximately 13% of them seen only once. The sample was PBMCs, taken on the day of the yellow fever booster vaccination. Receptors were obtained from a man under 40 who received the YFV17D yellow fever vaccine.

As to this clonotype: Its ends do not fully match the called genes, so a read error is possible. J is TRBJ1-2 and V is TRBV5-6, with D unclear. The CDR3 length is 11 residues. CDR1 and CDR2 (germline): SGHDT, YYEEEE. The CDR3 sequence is CASSLGHGSTF. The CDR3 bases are TGTGCCAGCAGCTTGGGACATGGCTCCACCTTC.

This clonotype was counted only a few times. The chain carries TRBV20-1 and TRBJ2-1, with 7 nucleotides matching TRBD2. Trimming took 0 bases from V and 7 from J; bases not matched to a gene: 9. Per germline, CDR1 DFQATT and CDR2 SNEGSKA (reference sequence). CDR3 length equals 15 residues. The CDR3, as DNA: TGCAGTGCTAGAGATTGGGCGGGAGTGCGTAATGAGCAGTTCTTC. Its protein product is CSARDWAGVRNEQFF.

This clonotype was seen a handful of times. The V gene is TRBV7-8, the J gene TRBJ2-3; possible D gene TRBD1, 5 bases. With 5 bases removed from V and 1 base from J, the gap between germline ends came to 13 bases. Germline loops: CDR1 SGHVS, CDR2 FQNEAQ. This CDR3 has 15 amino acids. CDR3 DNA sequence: TGTGCCAGCAGCCCGGGCAGGGTGGGCACAGATACGCAGTATTTT. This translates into CASSPGRVGTDTQYF.

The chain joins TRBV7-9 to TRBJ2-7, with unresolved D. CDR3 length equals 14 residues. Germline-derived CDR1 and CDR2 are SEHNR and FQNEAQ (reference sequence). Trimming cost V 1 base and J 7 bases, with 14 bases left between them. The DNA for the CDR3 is TGTGCCAGCAGCTTAGAACTTACGGTGGGGGAGCAGTACTTC. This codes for CASSLELTVGEQYF.

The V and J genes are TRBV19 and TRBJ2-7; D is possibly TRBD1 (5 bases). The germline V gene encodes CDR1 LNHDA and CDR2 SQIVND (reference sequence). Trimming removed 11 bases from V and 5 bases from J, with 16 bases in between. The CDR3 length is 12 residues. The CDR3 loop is CAGNQGIHEQYF. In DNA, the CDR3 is TGTGCCGGAAATCAGGGAATCCACGAGCAGTACTTC.

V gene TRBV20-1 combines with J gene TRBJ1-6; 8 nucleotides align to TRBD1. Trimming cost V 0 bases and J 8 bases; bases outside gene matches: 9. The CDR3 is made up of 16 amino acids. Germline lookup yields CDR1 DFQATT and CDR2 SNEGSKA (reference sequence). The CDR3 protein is CSARDFSGQGYSPLHF. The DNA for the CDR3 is TGCAGTGCTAGAGATTTCTCAGGACAGGGTTATTCACCCCTCCACTTT.

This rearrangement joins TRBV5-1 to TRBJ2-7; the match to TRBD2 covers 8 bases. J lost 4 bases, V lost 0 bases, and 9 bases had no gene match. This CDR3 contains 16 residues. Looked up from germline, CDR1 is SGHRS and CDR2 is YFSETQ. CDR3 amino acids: CASSLGGLAGPYEQYF. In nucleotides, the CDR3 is TGCGCCAGCAGCTTGGGGGGGCTAGCGGGCCCATACGAGCAGTACTTC.

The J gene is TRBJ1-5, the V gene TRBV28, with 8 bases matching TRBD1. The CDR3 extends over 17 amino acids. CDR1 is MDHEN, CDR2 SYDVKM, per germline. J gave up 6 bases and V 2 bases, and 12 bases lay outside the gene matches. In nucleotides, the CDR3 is TGTGCCAGCAGTTTACTAGGCAGGGGGCAAACTACTCAGCCCCAGCATTTT. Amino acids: CASSLLGRGQTTQPQHF.

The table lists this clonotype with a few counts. The CDR3 sequence is CASSYSGVGEQYF. The CDR3 DNA sequence: TGTGCCAGCAGTTACTCGGGGGTCGGCGAGCAGTACTTC. The chain employs TRBV6-6 and TRBJ2-7; D might be TRBD1 or TRBD2, each matching 5 bases. The CDR3 runs to 13 residues. From germline, CDR1 is MNHNY and CDR2 SVGAGI (reference sequence). Trimming shortened V by 0 bases and J by 6 bases, and 9 bases separated the two germline ends.

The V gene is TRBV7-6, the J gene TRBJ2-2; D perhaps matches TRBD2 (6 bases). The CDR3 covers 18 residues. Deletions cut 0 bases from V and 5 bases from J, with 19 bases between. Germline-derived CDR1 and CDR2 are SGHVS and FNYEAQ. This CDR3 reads CASSLALGQGGGTGELFF. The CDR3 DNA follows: TGTGCCAGCAGCTTAGCGCTTGGTCAGGGCGGAGGGACCGGGGAGCTGTTTTTT.

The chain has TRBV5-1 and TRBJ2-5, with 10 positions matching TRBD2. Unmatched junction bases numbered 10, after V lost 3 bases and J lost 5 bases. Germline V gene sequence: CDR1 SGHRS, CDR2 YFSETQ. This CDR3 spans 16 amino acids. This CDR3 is CASSSIGLAVGETQYF. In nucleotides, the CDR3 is TGCGCCAGCAGCTCGATCGGACTAGCGGTTGGGGAGACCCAGTACTTC.

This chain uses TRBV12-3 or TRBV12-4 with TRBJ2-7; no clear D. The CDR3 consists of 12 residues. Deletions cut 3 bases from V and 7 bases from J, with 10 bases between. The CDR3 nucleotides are TGTGCCAGCAGTTTCGGCCGGTTGGAGCAGTACTTC. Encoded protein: CASSFGRLEQYF.

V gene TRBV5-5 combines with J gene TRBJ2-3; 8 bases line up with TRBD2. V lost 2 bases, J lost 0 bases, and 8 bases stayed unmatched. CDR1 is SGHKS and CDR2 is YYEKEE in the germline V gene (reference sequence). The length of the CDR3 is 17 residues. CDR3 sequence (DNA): TGTGCCAGCAGCTTAACCCTCCTAGCGGGCAGCACAGATACGCAGTATTTT. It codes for CASSLTLLAGSTDTQYF.

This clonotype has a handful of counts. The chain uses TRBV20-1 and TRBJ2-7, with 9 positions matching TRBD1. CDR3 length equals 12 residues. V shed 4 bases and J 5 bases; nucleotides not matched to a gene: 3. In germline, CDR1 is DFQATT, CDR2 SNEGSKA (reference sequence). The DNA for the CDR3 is TGCAGTGCTACGGACAGGGGTCACGAGCAGTACTTC. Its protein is CSATDRGHEQYF.

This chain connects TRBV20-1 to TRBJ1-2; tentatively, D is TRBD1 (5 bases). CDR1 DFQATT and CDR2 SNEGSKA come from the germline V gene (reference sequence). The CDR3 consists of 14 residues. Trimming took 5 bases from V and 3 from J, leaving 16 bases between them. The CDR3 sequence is CSAGGAALYYGYTF. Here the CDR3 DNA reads TGCAGTGCTGGAGGGGCAGCTTTATACTATGGCTACACCTTC.

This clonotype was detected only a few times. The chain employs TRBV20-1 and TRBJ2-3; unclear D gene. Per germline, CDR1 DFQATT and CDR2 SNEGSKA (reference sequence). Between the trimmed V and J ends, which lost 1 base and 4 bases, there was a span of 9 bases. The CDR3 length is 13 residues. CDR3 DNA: TGCAGTGCTAGAGTCGGTTGGGCAGATACGCAGTATTTT. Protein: CSARVGWADTQYF.